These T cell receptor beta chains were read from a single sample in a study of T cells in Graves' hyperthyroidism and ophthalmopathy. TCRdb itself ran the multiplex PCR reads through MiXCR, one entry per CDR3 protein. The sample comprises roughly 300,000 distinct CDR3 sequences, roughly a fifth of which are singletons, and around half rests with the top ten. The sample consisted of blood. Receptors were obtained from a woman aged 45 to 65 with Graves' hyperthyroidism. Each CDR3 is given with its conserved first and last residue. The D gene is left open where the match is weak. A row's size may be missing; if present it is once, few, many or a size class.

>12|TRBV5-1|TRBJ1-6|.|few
CASGDPRSPLHF
TGCGCCAGCGGGGACCCAAGGTCACCCCTCCACTTT
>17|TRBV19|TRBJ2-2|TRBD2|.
CASSRGLAGANTGELFF
TGTGCCAGTAGTAGGGGACTAGCGGGAGCAAACACCGGGGAGCTGTTTTTT
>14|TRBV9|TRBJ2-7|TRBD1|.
CASSVGTGNYEQYF
TGTGCCAGCAGCGTGGGGACAGGGAACTACGAGCAGTACTTC
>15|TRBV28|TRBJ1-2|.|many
CASSPGNAGDYGYTF
TGTGCCAGCAGTCCAGGGAATGCGGGGGACTATGGCTACACCTTC
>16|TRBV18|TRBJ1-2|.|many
CASSPSGGARDYGYTF
TGTGCCAGCTCACCATCCGGGGGCGCAAGGGACTATGGCTACACCTTC
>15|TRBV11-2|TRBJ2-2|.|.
CASSFLQGNTGELFF
TGTGCCAGCAGCTTCCTACAGGGAAACACCGGGGAGCTGTTTTTT
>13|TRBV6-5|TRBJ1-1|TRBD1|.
CASSYADRGAAFF
TGTGCCAGCAGTTACGCGGACAGGGGGGCAGCTTTCTTT
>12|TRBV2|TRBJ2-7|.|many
CASAPRLDEQYF
TGTGCCAGCGCTCCCCGTTTGGACGAGCAGTACTTC
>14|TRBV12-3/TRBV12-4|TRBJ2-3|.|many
CASSRDFSTDTQYF
TGTGCCAGCAGCCGGGACTTTAGCACAGATACGCAGTATTTT
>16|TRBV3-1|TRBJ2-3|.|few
CASSQVLVDTTDTQYF
TGTGCCAGCAGCCAAGTCCTCGTCGACACCACAGATACGCAGTATTTT
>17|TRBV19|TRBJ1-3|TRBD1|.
CASSTIIRDSSGNTIYF
TGTGCCAGTAGCACTATTATCCGGGACAGCTCTGGAAACACCATATATTTT
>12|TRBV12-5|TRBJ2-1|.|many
CASGHTDREQFF
TGTGCTAGTGGCCACACTGACAGGGAGCAGTTCTTC
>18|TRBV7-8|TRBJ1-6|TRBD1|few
CASSLVGQESSYNSPLRF
TGTGCCAGCAGCTTAGTGGGACAGGAGAGCTCCTATAATTCACCCCTCCGCTTT
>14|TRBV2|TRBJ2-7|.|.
CASSRILRSDEQYF
TGTGCCAGCAGTAGGATCCTCCGGTCGGACGAGCAGTACTTC
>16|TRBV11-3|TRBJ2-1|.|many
CASSLTAGLVYNEQFF
TGTGCCAGCAGCTTAACCGCGGGACTGGTCTACAATGAGCAGTTCTTC
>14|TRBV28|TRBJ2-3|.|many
CASSFSIGTDTQYF
TGTGCCAGCAGTTTTTCTATAGGGACAGATACGCAGTATTTT
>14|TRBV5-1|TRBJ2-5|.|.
CASSPVGGKETQYF
TGCGCCAGCAGCCCCGTTGGGGGTAAAGAGACCCAGTACTTC
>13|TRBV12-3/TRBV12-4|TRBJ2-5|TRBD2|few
CASSREGGETQYF
TGTGCCAGCAGTCGGGAGGGCGGGGAGACCCAGTACTTC
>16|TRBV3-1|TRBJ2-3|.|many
CASSQENRAHTDTQYF
TGTGCCAGCAGCCAAGAAAACAGGGCACACACAGATACGCAGTATTTT
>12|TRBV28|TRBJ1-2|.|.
CASMRANYGYTF
TGTGCCAGCATGAGGGCTAACTATGGCTACACCTTC
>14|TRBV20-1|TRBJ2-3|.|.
CSATPGPRTDTQYF
TGCAGTGCCACCCCAGGACCCCGCACAGATACGCAGTATTTT
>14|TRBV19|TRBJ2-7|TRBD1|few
CASSSPGQNDEQYF
TGTGCCAGTAGTTCACCGGGACAGAACGACGAGCAGTACTTC
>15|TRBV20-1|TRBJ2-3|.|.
CSATRRGTGTDTQYF
TGCAGTGCGACCCGTCGGGGAACGGGGACAGATACGCAGTATTTT
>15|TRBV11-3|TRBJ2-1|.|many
CASSPGGGGYNEQFF
TGTGCCAGCAGCCCCGGGGGTGGAGGGTACAATGAGCAGTTCTTC
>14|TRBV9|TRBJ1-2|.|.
CASSVEGRDYGYTF
TGTGCCAGCAGCGTAGAGGGCAGGGACTATGGCTACACCTTC
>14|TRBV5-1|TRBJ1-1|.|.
CASSQGSGNTEAFF
TGCGCCAGCAGCCAGGGGTCGGGTAACACTGAAGCTTTCTTT